Listed here are 10 T cell receptor beta chains from one sample, sequenced in a study of blood T cells in healthy people across ages. It was with a sample-barcoded 5' primer and a J-beta primer mix that a second PCR of about 6 to 12 cycles was run. TCRdb reprocessed the 5' RACE reads with MiXCR, giving one entry per CDR3 protein. The sample lists hundreds of thousands of distinct CDR3 sequences; 29% were seen once. The source material was blood. These receptors originate from a woman aged 80 or over in good health.

This clonotype was observed a handful of times. This chain uses TRBV5-1 with TRBJ1-1; TRBD1 matches at 7 bases. The CDR3 has 16 residues. Germline loops: CDR1 SGHRS, CDR2 YFSETQ. The V gene end was trimmed by 0 bases and the J gene end by 2 bases; junction bases not matched to a gene: 7. The CDR3 spells CASSLGRGTANTEAFF. DNA of the CDR3: TGCGCCAGCAGCTTGGGGCGTGGGACAGCAAACACTGAAGCTTTCTTT.

The chain recombines TRBV4-2 with TRBJ2-7; maybe TRBD1 (5 bases). The germline gives CDR1 LGHNA, CDR2 YNFKEQ. Trimming shortened V by 2 bases and J by 7 bases, and 18 bases separated the two germline ends. The CDR3 is 15 residues long. The CDR3 sequence: CASSQPGSFYNEQYF. CDR3 nucleotides: TGTGCCAGCAGCCAACCAGGGTCCTTTTACAATGAGCAGTACTTC.

This clonotype was counted ten times or more. The chain joins TRBV5-1 to TRBJ1-2; the D gene is possibly TRBD1 (6 bases). The germline gives CDR1 SGHRS, CDR2 YFSETQ. This CDR3 spans 13 amino acids. V was clipped by 2 bases and J by 8 bases, with 13 bases between them. Here the CDR3 reads CASSFFNRDGYTF. The DNA of the CDR3 is TGCGCCAGCAGCTTTTTTAACAGGGACGGCTACACCTTC.

The rearrangement joins TRBV3-1 to TRBJ2-1, with TRBD2 identical over 9 bases. The end of the DNA fits TRBJ2-7 better, so the J call may be wrong. CDR1 is LGHDT, CDR2 YNNKEL, per germline (reference sequence). This CDR3 has 16 amino acids. The CDR3 DNA reads TGTGCCAGCAGCCAAGATGGCCTAGCGGGATACAATGAGCAGTACTTC. Its translation: CASSQDGLAGYNEQYF.

This clonotype was recorded at least ten times. CDR3 coding DNA: TGTGCCAGCAGTTTCGGTTTGGGGATCTCTGGGGCCAACGTCCTGACTTTC. This translates into CASSFGLGISGANVLTF. The chain carries TRBV28 and TRBJ2-6, with D unclear. Germline-derived CDR1 and CDR2 are MDHEN and SYDVKM. V lost 3 bases, J lost 0 bases, and 12 bases lay in between. The CDR3 spans 17 residues.

This clonotype appeared many times. The CDR3 coding sequence is TGCGCCAGCAGCCAAGATCTTGGAGGGACCAAGCAAGAGACCCAGTACTTC. This gives the protein CASSQDLGGTKQETQYF. The chain couples TRBV4-3 to TRBJ2-5; possibly TRBD2 for D (6 bases). Germline V gives CDR1 LGHNA, CDR2 YSLEER. V was clipped by 0 bases and J by 2 bases, with 16 bases between them. CDR3 size: 17 residues.

In its sample, this clonotype was seen many times. This chain links TRBV12-3 or TRBV12-4 with TRBJ1-2, with D perhaps TRBD1 (6 bases). The germline V and J ends were trimmed by 3 bases and 8 bases, with 13 bases remaining between them. The CDR3 covers 13 residues. The CDR3 region is CASSFSYREGYTF. The CDR3 DNA follows: TGTGCCAGCAGTTTCTCCTACAGGGAGGGCTACACCTTC.

This clonotype was seen many times. The gene calls are TRBV6-5 and TRBJ2-7; the D gene is possibly TRBD1 (6 bases). The CDR3 spans 14 residues. Trimming shortened V by 5 bases and J by 2 bases, and 13 bases separated the two germline ends. Germline V gives CDR1 MNHEY, CDR2 SVGAGI. CDR3 amino acids: CASSPRDIPYEQYF. For the CDR3, the DNA is TGTGCCAGCAGTCCCCGGGACATACCCTACGAGCAGTACTTC.

In its sample, this clonotype was seen many times. The V call is TRBV5-5, the J call TRBJ2-1; D is ambiguous. V was clipped by 3 bases and J by 7 bases, with 17 bases between them. The CDR3 consists of 15 residues. The germline V gene encodes CDR1 SGHKS and CDR2 YYEKEE (reference sequence). CDR3 residues: CASSSQTYLFNEQFF. CDR3 nucleotide sequence: TGTGCCAGCAGCTCCCAAACCTATTTATTTAATGAGCAGTTCTTC.

This clonotype is categorized as medium-sized (0.01 to 0.1%). The rearrangement links TRBV6-6 to TRBJ2-1; D gene unclear. V lost 0 bases, J lost 9 bases, and 6 bases lay in between. The CDR3 runs to 12 residues. Germline V gives CDR1 MNHNY, CDR2 SVGAGI (reference sequence). CDR3 in amino acids: CASSYSVSEQFF. The CDR3 DNA sequence: TGTGCCAGCAGTTACTCGGTTAGTGAGCAGTTCTTC.